Below, 18 T cell receptor beta chains from the same sample are listed, as sequenced in a study of human T cells and chemical hapten exposure. The time point is: pre-sensitization, week 0. As to treatment: therapeutic diphenylcyclopropenone sensitization with weekly scalp DPC. TCRdb ran MiXCR on the RACE reads and lists one entry per CDR3 protein. The profile covers more than 300,000 distinct CDR3 sequences, with approximately 5% appearing a single time and over 6.5% taken by the ten largest. Specimen: whole blood, collected in connection with sensitization to the hapten diphenylcyclopropenone (DPC). Source of these receptors: a woman aged 18 to 35 with alopecia areata. Some clones in this sample may be carry-over from other donors' samples.

There are many counts of this clonotype. The J gene is TRBJ2-1, the V gene TRBV4-2, with D uncertain. Germline lookup yields CDR1 LGHNA and CDR2 YNFKEQ. The CDR3 is 12 amino acids. The V gene lost 5 bases and the J gene lost 6 bases, with 8 bases spanning the gap. The CDR3 loop reads CASSLWGNEQFF. CDR3 sequence (DNA): TGTGCCAGCAGCTTGTGGGGCAATGAGCAGTTCTTC.

This clonotype has a count of ten or more. This chain connects TRBV27 to TRBJ2-7, with D maybe TRBD1 (5 bases). Trimming left V 5 bases short and J 4 bases short, with 12 bases between. Per germline, CDR1 MNHEY and CDR2 SMNVEV (reference sequence). The CDR3 is 13 residues long. For the CDR3, the DNA is TGTGCCAGCAGTCCCGGACATTTTTACGAGCAGTACTTC. The encoded protein is CASSPGHFYEQYF.

This clonotype has a count of ten or more. V usage is TRBV6-2 or TRBV6-3 and J usage is TRBJ2-4; D not certain. This CDR3 has 13 residues. Per germline, CDR1 MNHEY and CDR2 SVGEGT. The V gene lost 6 bases and the J gene lost 1 base, with 7 bases spanning the gap. CDR3 amino acids: CASSPGAKNIQYF. The CDR3 DNA reads TGTGCCAGCAGCCCCGGGGCCAAAAACATTCAGTACTTC.

This clonotype was counted ten times or more. The V gene is TRBV12-3 or TRBV12-4, the J gene TRBJ1-2, with 7 nucleotides matching TRBD1. V gave up 6 bases and J gave up 8 bases; unmatched junction bases: 6. This CDR3 is 12 amino acids long. The CDR3 sequence is CASRGDSRGYTF. CDR3 DNA: TGTGCCAGCAGGGGGGACAGTAGAGGCTACACCTTC.

V is TRBV6-2 or TRBV6-3 and J is TRBJ2-6; a weak D match, TRBD1 (5 bases). With 4 bases removed from V and 12 bases from J, the gap between germline ends came to 13 bases. There are 13 residues in the CDR3. Germline V lookup: CDR1 MNHEY, CDR2 SVGEGT. CDR3 coding DNA: TGTGCCAGCAGTTTGATAGGGGCACGCGTCCTGACTTTC. This gives the protein CASSLIGARVLTF.

A few counts support this clonotype. The chain links TRBV5-4 to TRBJ2-5; D possibly corresponds to TRBD1 (6 bases). Looked up from germline, CDR1 is SGHNT and CDR2 is YYREEE (reference sequence). CDR3 length equals 15 residues. V lost 0 bases and J lost 5, with 14 bases in between. CDR3 region: CASSLDQGKAETQYF. The CDR3 DNA reads as TGTGCCAGCAGCTTGGACCAGGGGAAGGCCGAGACCCAGTACTTC.

The V call is TRBV25-1, the J call TRBJ2-2; D might be TRBD2 (7 bases). The CDR3 is 15 amino acids. Trimming left V 6 bases short and J 3 bases short, with 14 bases between. The germline V gene has CDR1 MGHDK and CDR2 SYGVNS. CDR3 protein: CASREGEGDTGELFF. CDR3 coding DNA: TGTGCCAGCAGGGAGGGGGAGGGAGACACCGGGGAGCTGTTTTTT.

This clonotype has a count of ten or more. The genes are TRBV11-2 and TRBJ2-4, with 7 bases fitting TRBD1. This CDR3 region has 14 residues. From germline, CDR1 is SGHAT and CDR2 FQNNGV. V was pared by 4 bases and J by 4 bases, with 4 bases of the junction left unmatched. In DNA, the CDR3 is TGTGCCAGCAGCTCCCGGGACAGTAAAAACATTCAGTACTTC. As protein: CASSSRDSKNIQYF.

The table lists this clonotype with many counts. The chain joins TRBV2 to TRBJ2-2; D gene unclear. The V gene's germline CDR1 is SNHLY and CDR2 FYNNEI. V lost 7 bases and J 10 bases, leaving 10 bases between the germline ends. This CDR3 contains 11 residues. For the CDR3, the DNA is TGTGCCAGCACAGTGAGGCAGGAGCTGTTTTTT. It codes for CASTVRQELFF.

This clonotype was seen a handful of times. The genes are TRBV12-3 or TRBV12-4 and TRBJ1-4, with D possibly being TRBD1 (5 bases). CDR3 length: 17 residues. Between the trimmed V and J ends, which lost 5 bases and 0 bases, there was a span of 16 bases. CDR3 in DNA: TGTGCCAGCAGTCTTGGGCAGGGAACTGCAACTAATGAAAAACTGTTTTTT. This codes for CASSLGQGTATNEKLFF.

This clonotype was recorded many times. The chain is built from TRBV7-9 and TRBJ1-2, with D hard to call. V lost 2 bases and J 4 bases, leaving 8 bases between the germline ends. The CDR3 runs to 13 residues. Germline CDR1 and CDR2: SEHNR and FQNEAQ (reference sequence). CDR3 protein: CASSLSRTYGYTF. CDR3 coding DNA: TGTGCCAGCAGCTTATCGAGAACCTATGGCTACACCTTC.

This clonotype showed up just a few times. The CDR3 nucleotides read TGTGCCAGCAGCTTGGCCGACGGCTATTATGAAAAACTGTTTTTT. Translation gives CASSLADGYYEKLFF. The chain recombines TRBV5-5 with TRBJ1-4, with no clear D. Germline V gene lookup returns CDR1 SGHKS and CDR2 YYEKEE (reference sequence). This CDR3 contains 15 residues. V was shortened by 0 bases and J by 6 bases, with 12 bases between the two germline ends.

This clonotype was seen many times. The chain joins TRBV12-3 or TRBV12-4 to TRBJ1-2; TRBD1 agrees at 7 bases. Trimming removed 2 bases from V and 6 bases from J; junction bases left unmatched: 0. This CDR3 comprises 12 residues. CDR3 nucleotides: TGTGCCAGCAGTTTAACAGGGGATGGCTACACCTTC. Encoded protein: CASSLTGDGYTF.

V is TRBV19 and J is TRBJ1-2, with 10 bases that match TRBD1. Germline CDR1 and CDR2: LNHDA and SQIVND (reference sequence). J was trimmed by 7 bases and V by 1 base; bases with no gene match: 3. There are 14 residues in the CDR3. CDR3 bases: TGTGCCAGTAGTATAGGACAGGGGGCGCCTGGCTACACCTTC. The encoded protein is CASSIGQGAPGYTF.

This clonotype was counted many times. The V and J genes are TRBV14 and TRBJ1-5; unclear D gene. Trimming took off 0 bases at V and 6 bases at J, with 9 bases between the two ends. From germline, CDR1 is SGHDN and CDR2 FVKESK. The CDR3 contains 14 residues. CDR3 amino acids: CASSQDLEGQPQHF. As DNA, the CDR3 is TGTGCCAGCAGCCAAGATTTGGAGGGTCAGCCCCAGCATTTT.

Ten or more counts support this clonotype. The chain recombines TRBV6-2 or TRBV6-3 with TRBJ1-3; D is unresolved. Between the trimmed V and J ends, which lost 10 bases and 1 base, there was a span of 8 bases. Germline lookup yields CDR1 MNHEY and CDR2 SVGEGT. The CDR3 is 12 amino acids. CDR3 loop: CATGRSGNTIYF. CDR3 in DNA: TGTGCCACCGGGAGATCTGGAAACACCATATATTTT.

This clonotype has at least ten counts. V is TRBV12-5 and J is TRBJ1-6, with D maybe TRBD1 (5 bases). The CDR3 spans 15 residues. Trimming stripped 4 bases from V and 11 bases from J, with 18 bases between. Germline CDR1 and CDR2: LGHNT and FRNRAP. The CDR3 nucleotides are TGTGCTAGTGGTTCCCTGGTGGGGCCTAGGGCACCCCTCCACTTT. Translation: CASGSLVGPRAPLHF.

This clonotype was counted many times. CDR3 protein: CSASRGGSPGPLDEQFF. The CDR3 DNA sequence: TGCAGTGCTAGTCGGGGGGGGAGCCCGGGACCCCTAGATGAGCAGTTCTTC. This rearrangement joins TRBV20-1 to TRBJ2-1; 8 bases fit TRBD2. The germline V gene encodes CDR1 DFQATT and CDR2 SNEGSKA (reference sequence). The CDR3 extends over 17 amino acids. V lost 3 bases, J lost 8 bases, and 18 bases stayed unmatched.